This TCR beta chain was recovered during a study of OX40 agonist ivuxolimab in advanced cancers. Overall study context: Prior therapy, whether anti-PD-1, anti-PD-L1 or anti-CTLA-4, was allowed, and more than 35% had some.

Concerning this clone itself: What it binds is not known.

Profiled with immunoSEQ multiplex PCR; TCRdb holds only in-frame clones, not every one. The sample lists some 110,000 clones; 90% were seen once. Notes on the study in general: Expanded peripheral T cell antigen specificity was not determined. CD4+ T cells averaged fewer expanded clones than CD8+ T cells.

Patients were ineligible given autoimmune disease history or systemic immunosuppression. The CDR3 has 13 residues. V trimming: 8 bases; J trimming: 6 bases; junction bases outside the gene matches: 4. Germline CDR1 is MNHEY and CDR2 is SVGAGI. The sample here was CD4+ or CD8+ T cells sorted from blood, taken in a trial of the OX40 agonist ivuxolimab. V gene TRBV6-5 combines with J gene TRBJ1-5; 10 nucleotides agree with TRBD1. The sequence was obtained from an adult with an advanced solid tumor such as melanoma, head and neck, liver or kidney cancer. The CDR3 DNA sequence: TGTGCCAGCCGACAGGGGGCGGCTCAGCCCCAGCATTTT. This codes for CASRQGAAQPQHF.